What follows are 3 T cell receptor beta chains derived from one specimen sequenced in a study of monozygotic twins with inflammatory bowel disease. TCRdb re-analyzed the 5' RACE reads; it lists each CDR3 protein once, without DNA. This table lists approximately 420,000 distinct CDR3 sequences. The specimen sequenced was blood. The receptors come from a human donor with ulcerative colitis or Crohn's disease, or a healthy co-twin of an affected twin (not recorded which).

The chain is built from TRBV28 and TRBJ1-2. Germline V CDR1 and CDR2: MDHEN, SYDVKM. The CDR3 is 14 residues long. CDR3: CASSSSGPRGGYTF.

The V call is TRBV19, the J call TRBJ1-1; the D call of TRBD1 rests on TCRdb alone, since no DNA is present to check it. Germline CDR1 is LNHDA and CDR2 is SQIVND (reference sequence). The CDR3 is 14 residues long. CDR3 sequence: CASTVGTIGTEAFF.

The gene calls are TRBV2 and TRBJ2-7; lacking DNA, the TRBD2 call made by TCRdb goes unchecked. The length of the CDR3 is 15 residues. Looked up from germline, CDR1 is SNHLY and CDR2 is FYNNEI. This CDR3 reads CASQTGLRTTYEQYF.